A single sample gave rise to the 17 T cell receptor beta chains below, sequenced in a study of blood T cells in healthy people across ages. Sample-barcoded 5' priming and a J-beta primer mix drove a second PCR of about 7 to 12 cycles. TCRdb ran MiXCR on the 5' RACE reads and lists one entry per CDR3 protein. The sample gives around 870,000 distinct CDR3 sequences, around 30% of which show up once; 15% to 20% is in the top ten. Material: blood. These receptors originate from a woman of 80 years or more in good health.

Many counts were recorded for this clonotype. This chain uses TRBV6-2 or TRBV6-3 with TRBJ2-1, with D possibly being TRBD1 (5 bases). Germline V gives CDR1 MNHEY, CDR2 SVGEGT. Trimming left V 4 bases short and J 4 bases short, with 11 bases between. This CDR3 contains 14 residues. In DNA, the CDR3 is TGTGCCAGCAGTTCCGGACACGTTTACAATGAGCAGTTCTTC. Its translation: CASSSGHVYNEQFF.

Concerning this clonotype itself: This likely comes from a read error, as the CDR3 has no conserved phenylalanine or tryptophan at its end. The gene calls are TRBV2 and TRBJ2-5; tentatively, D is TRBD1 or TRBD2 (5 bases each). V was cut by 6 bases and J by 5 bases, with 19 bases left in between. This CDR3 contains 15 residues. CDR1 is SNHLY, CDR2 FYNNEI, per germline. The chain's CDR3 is CASRNTGTPRETQYC. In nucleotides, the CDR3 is TGTGCCAGCAGAAATACCGGGACCCCGAGGGAGACCCAGTACTGC.

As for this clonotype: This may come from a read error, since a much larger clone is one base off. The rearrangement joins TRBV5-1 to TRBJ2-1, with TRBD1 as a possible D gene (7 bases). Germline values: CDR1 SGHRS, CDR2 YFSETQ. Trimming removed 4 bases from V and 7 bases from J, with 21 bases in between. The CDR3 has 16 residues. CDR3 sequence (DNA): TGCGCCAGCAGCATGGAGGGACAGCCAGCCTCAAATGAGCAGTTCTTC. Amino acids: CASSMEGQPASNEQFF.

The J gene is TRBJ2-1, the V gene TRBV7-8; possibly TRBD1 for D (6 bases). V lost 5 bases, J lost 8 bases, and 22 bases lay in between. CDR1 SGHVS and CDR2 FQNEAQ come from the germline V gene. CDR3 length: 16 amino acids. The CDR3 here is CASSVTGFEVLHEQFF. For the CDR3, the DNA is TGTGCCAGCAGCGTTACAGGGTTTGAGGTGCTCCATGAGCAGTTCTTC.

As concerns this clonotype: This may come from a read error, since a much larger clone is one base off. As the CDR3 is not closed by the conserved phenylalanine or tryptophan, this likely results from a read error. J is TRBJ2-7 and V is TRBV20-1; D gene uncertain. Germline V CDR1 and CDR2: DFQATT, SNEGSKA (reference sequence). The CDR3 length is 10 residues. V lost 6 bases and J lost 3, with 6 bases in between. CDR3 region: CSALDYEQYS. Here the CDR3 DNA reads TGCAGTGCCCTCGACTACGAGCAGTACTCC.

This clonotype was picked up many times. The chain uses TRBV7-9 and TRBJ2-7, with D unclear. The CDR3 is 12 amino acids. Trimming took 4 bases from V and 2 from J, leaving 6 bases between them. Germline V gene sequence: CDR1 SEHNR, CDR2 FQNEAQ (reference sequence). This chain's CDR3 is CASSSGAYEQYF. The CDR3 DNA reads TGTGCCAGCAGCTCCGGAGCCTACGAGCAGTACTTC.

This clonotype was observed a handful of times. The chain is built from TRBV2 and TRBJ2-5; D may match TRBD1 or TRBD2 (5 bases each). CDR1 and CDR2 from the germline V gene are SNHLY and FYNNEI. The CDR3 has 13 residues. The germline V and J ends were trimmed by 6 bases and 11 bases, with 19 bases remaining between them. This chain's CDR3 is CASSVILVGEQYF. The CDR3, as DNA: TGTGCCAGCAGCGTCATCCTAGTGGGGGAGCAGTACTTC.

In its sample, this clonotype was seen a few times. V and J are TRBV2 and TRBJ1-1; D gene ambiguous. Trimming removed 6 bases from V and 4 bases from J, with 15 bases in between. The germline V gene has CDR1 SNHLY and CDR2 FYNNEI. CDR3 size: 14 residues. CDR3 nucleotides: TGTGCCAGCAGCCTTCGAGCGGGGAGCACTGAAGCTTTCTTT. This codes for CASSLRAGSTEAFF.

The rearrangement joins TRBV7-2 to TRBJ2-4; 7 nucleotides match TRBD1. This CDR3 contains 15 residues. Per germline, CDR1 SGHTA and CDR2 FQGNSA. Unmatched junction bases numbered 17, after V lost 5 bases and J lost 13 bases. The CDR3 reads CASSAQQGSSYGQYF. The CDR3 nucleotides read TGTGCCAGCAGCGCCCAACAGGGGTCCTCCTACGGGCAGTACTTC. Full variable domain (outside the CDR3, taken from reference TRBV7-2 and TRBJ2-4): GAGVSQSPSNKVTEKGKDVELRCDPISGHTALYWYRQSLGQGLEFLIYFQGNSAPDKSGLPSDRFSAERTGGSVSTLTIQRTQQEDSAVYLCASSAQQGSSYGQYFGAGTRLSVL.

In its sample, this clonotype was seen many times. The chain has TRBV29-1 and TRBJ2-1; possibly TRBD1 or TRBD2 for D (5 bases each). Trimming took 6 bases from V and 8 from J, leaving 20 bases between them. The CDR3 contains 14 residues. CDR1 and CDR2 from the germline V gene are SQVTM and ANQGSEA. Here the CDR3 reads CSVLGLAESYEQFF. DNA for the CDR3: TGCAGCGTCCTGGGGCTAGCCGAGTCTTATGAGCAGTTCTTC.

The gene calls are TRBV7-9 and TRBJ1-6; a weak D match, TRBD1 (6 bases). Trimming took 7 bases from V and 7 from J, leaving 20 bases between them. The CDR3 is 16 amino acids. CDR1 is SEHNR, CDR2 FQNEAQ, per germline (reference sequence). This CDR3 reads CASTLGGLRGNSPLHF. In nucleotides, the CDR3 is TGTGCCAGCACCCTGGGGGGCCTTCGGGGGAATTCACCCCTCCACTTT.

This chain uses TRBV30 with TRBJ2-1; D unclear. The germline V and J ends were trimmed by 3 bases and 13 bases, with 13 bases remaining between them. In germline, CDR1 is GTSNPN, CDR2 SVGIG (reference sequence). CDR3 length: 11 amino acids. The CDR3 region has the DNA TGTGCCTGGAGCCCCGGAGAGACCCAGTTCTTC. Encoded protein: CAWSPGETQFF.

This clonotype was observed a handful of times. The DNA of the CDR3 is TGTGCCAGCAGTGAATGGGGCGGCCCGGAGACCCAGTACTTC. Amino acids: CASSEWGGPETQYF. The chain uses TRBV25-1 and TRBJ2-5; maybe TRBD1 (5 bases). The CDR3 totals 14 residues. The germline gives CDR1 MGHDK, CDR2 SYGVNS. V was clipped by 1 base and J by 5 bases, with 11 bases between them.

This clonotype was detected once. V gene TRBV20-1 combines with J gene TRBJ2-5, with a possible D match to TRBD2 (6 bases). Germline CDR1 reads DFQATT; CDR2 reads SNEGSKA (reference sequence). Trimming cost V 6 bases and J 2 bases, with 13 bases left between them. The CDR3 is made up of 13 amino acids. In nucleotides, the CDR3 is TGCAGTGCCCTCAGGGACTTACAAGAGACCCAGTACTTC. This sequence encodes CSALRDLQETQYF.

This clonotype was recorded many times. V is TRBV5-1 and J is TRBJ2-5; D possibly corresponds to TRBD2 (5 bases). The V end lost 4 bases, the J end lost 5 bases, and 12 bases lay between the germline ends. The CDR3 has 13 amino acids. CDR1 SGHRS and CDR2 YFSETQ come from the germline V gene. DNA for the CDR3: TGCGCCAGCAGCCCCGGGATTGTTGAGACCCAGTACTTC. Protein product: CASSPGIVETQYF. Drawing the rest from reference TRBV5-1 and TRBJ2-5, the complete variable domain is KAGVTQTPRYLIKTRGQQVTLSCSPISGHRSVSWYQQTPGQGLQFLFEYFSETQRNKGNFPGRFSGRQFSNSRSEMNVSTLELGDSALYLCASSPGIVETQYFGPGTRLLVL.

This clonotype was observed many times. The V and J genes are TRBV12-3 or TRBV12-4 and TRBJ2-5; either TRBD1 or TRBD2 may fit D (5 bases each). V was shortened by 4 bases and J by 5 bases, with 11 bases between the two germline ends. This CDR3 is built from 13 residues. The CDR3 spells CASSSTAVETQYF. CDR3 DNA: TGTGCCAGCAGTTCGACAGCGGTCGAGACCCAGTACTTC.

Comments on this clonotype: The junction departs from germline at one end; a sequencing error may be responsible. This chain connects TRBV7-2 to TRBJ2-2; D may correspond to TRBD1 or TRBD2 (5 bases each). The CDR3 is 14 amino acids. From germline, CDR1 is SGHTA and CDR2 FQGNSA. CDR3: CASSLQGFTGERFF. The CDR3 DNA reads TGTGCCAGCAGCTTACAGGGTTTCACCGGGGAGCGGTTTTTT.